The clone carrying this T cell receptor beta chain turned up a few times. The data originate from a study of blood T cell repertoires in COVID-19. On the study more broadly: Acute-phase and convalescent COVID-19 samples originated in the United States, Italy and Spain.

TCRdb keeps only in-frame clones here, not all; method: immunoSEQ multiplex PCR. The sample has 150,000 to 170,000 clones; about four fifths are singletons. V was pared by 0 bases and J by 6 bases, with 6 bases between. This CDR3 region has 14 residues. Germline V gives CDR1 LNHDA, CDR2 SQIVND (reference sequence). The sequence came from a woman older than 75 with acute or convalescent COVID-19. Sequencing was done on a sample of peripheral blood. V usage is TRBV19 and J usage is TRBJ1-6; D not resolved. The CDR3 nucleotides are TGTGCCAGTAGTATAGACAGATTTAATTCACCCCTCCACTTT. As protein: CASSIDRFNSPLHF.